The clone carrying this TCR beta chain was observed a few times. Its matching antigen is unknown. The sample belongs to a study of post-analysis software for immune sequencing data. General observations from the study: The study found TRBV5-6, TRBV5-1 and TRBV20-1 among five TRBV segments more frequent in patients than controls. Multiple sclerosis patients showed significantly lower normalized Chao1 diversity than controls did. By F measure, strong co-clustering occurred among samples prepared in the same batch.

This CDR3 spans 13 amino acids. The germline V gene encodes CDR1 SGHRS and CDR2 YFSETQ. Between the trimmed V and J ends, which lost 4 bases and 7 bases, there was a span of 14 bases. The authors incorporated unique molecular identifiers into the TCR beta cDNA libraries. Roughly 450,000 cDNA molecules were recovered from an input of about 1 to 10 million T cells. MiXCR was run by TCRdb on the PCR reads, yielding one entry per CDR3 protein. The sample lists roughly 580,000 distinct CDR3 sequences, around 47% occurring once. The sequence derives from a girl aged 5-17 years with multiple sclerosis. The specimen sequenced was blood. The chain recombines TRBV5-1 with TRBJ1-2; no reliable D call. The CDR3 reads CASSSETKGGYTF. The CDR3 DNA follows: TGCGCCAGCAGCAGTGAGACCAAAGGTGGCTACACCTTC.